This section outlines one TCR beta chain sequence together with its context. Its target is unknown. This specimen comes from a study of cytomegalovirus exposure and HLA in healthy donors. Healthy bone marrow donors supplied every sample. This CDR3 has 13 residues. V was shortened by 3 bases and J by 5 bases, with 10 bases between the two germline ends. From germline, CDR1 is LNHDA and CDR2 SQIVND (reference sequence). Primers for the PCR totalled 60 Vbeta and 13 Jbeta. TCRdb keeps only in-frame clones here, not all; method: immunoSEQ multiplex PCR. Among around 130,000 clones listed, approximately 67% were seen once. Study-wide results and caveats: It was reported that TCR beta sequences correctly inferred the HLA-A and HLA-B alleles for most subjects. A later analysis associated under 20,000 TCR beta sequences with HLA alleles at a 0.05 false discovery rate. Sequencing probably produced one cluster of sequence variants that were highly shared.

The clonotype was recovered from a woman aged 55-75 years in good health and CMV-seronegative. Sequencing was carried out using PBMCs. The chain recombines TRBV19 with TRBJ2-5; D may be TRBD1 (5 bases). The CDR3 DNA sequence: TGTGCCAGTAGTATTGGGGCCGGGGAGACCCAGTACTTC. Protein sequence: CASSIGAGETQYF.